This entry concerns a single TCR beta chain. This sample stems from a study of blood T cell repertoires in COVID-19. Study details: Both acute and convalescent COVID-19 samples were obtained from the United States, Italy and Spain. T cells, B-cell-depleted T cells, or PBMCs provided the cDNA or gDNA that served as material.

As originally analysed: Researchers report that nucleated cell counts were estimated from reference gene primer amplification. Profiled with immunoSEQ multiplex PCR; TCRdb holds only in-frame clones, not every one. That table supplies the V and J calls and clone size; D and trimming were determined from the DNA. The sample holds roughly 99,000 clones, around 88% seen once. Trimming pared 6 bases from V and 0 bases from J, leaving 23 bases between. Germline loops: CDR1 MDHEN, CDR2 SYDVKM. This CDR3 comprises 18 residues. The sample taken for sequencing was peripheral blood. The chain has TRBV28 and TRBJ1-2, with D possibly TRBD1 on 6 matching bases. This clonotype originated in a man aged 50-60 years with active or convalescent COVID-19. The CDR3 sequence is CASSQVAGAYFSNYGYTF. CDR3 nucleotides: TGTGCCAGCAGCCAAGTAGCAGGGGCCTACTTCTCTAACTATGGCTACACCTTC.